These T cell receptor beta chains were read from a single sample in a study of human T cells and chemical hapten exposure. Using its own MiXCR run on the RACE reads, TCRdb lists one record per CDR3 protein. The sample includes tens of thousands of distinct CDR3 sequences, around 12% of them seen just once. This specimen consisted of whole blood, obtained in connection with sensitization to the hapten diphenylcyclopropenone (DPC). The receptors shown here come from a woman in her thirties with alopecia areata. Some clones in this sample may be carry-over from other donors' samples. The CDR3 runs from the conserved cysteine through the conserved F or W.

cdr3_aa: CASSVGGFGYEQYF
v_call: TRBV9
j_call: TRBJ2-7

cdr3_aa: CATWDGTGGAKLFF
v_call: TRBV10-3
j_call: TRBJ1-4

cdr3_aa: CASSLEGSNYGYTF
v_call: TRBV5-6
j_call: TRBJ1-2

cdr3_aa: CASSFRVVTAWDGYTF
v_call: TRBV7-3
j_call: TRBJ1-2

cdr3_aa: CSVSGAYEQYF
v_call: TRBV20-1
j_call: TRBJ2-7

cdr3_aa: CASSGTSNTGELFF
v_call: TRBV5-1
j_call: TRBJ2-2

cdr3_aa: CSAVRGSEEFF
v_call: TRBV20-1
j_call: TRBJ2-1

cdr3_aa: CASSLRGASIYEQFF
v_call: TRBV7-6
j_call: TRBJ2-1

cdr3_aa: CASRDTLNTEAFF
v_call: TRBV5-8
j_call: TRBJ1-1

cdr3_aa: CASSLAREQNIQYF
v_call: TRBV7-2
j_call: TRBJ2-4

cdr3_aa: CASTDRVFTGANVLTF
v_call: TRBV7-6
j_call: TRBJ2-6

cdr3_aa: CATSDPQGRRSNEQFF
v_call: TRBV24-1
j_call: TRBJ2-1

cdr3_aa: CASKLGLAGAIYTGELFF
v_call: TRBV12-3/TRBV12-4
j_call: TRBJ2-2

cdr3_aa: CSVEPGRGNEQFF
v_call: TRBV29-1
j_call: TRBJ2-1

cdr3_aa: CASSQDMEFGYTF
v_call: TRBV3-1
j_call: TRBJ1-2

cdr3_aa: CASSFGGFRTETEAFF
v_call: TRBV7-9
j_call: TRBJ1-1

cdr3_aa: CASGVLDTQYF
v_call: TRBV2
j_call: TRBJ2-3

cdr3_aa: CASSPGLAGGRADTQYF
v_call: TRBV4-2
j_call: TRBJ2-3

cdr3_aa: CASGSTSGGETQYF
v_call: TRBV12-5
j_call: TRBJ2-5

cdr3_aa: CASSASSGSPLHF
v_call: TRBV12-3/TRBV12-4
j_call: TRBJ1-6

cdr3_aa: CASSGLAGSSNEQFF
v_call: TRBV6-1
j_call: TRBJ2-1

cdr3_aa: CSARSRGRSYEQYF
v_call: TRBV20-1
j_call: TRBJ2-7

cdr3_aa: CASSLGSAMSTDTQYF
v_call: TRBV7-7
j_call: TRBJ2-3

cdr3_aa: CASSSTANTGELFF
v_call: TRBV7-3
j_call: TRBJ2-2

cdr3_aa: CASSLDPGTGVRYEQYF
v_call: TRBV7-9
j_call: TRBJ2-7

cdr3_aa: CSARDVGAGRNTIYF
v_call: TRBV20-1
j_call: TRBJ1-3

cdr3_aa: CASSVGGDTDTQYF
v_call: TRBV6-1
j_call: TRBJ2-3

cdr3_aa: CASSPDRAYGYTF
v_call: TRBV19
j_call: TRBJ1-2